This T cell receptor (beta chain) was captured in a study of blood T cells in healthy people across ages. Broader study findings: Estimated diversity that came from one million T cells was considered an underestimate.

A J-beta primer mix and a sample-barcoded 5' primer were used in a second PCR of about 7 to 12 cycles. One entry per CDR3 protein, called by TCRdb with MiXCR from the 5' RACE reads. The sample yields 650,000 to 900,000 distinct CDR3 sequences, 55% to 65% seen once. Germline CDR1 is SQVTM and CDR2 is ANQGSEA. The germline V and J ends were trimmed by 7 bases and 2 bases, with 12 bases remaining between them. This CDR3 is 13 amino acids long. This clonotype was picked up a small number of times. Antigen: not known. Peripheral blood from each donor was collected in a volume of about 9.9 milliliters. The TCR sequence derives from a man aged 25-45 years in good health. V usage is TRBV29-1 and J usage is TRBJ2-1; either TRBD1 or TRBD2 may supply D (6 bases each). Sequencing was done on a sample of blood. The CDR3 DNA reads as TGCAGCGCCGTGGGGGGCCCCTACAATGAGCAGTTCTTC. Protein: CSAVGGPYNEQFF.